The 2 T cell receptor beta chains in this list originate from one sample, sequenced in a study of T cell responses to AZD1222 COVID-19 vaccine (dated by TCRdb to about 2021). The library came from the immunoSEQ multiplex PCR assay. Held by TCRdb, this immuneACCESS table contains in-frame sequences only and omits some clones. Under half of the omission traces to an unresolved V gene where checked; the cause of the rest is unknown. This sample is represented by roughly 200,000 clones; approximately 91% of them were singletons. The top ten clones comprise approximately 1.8% of the sample. The time point label here, explained by the study, means: about 28 days (+/-7) after the second vaccine dose. The specimen was peripheral blood, collected 28 days after the second AZD1222 dose. The receptor set was obtained from an adult who received the AZD1222 COVID-19 vaccine.

J is TRBJ2-7 and V is TRBV5-1; a possible D gene is TRBD1 (6 bases). In germline, CDR1 is SGHRS, CDR2 YFSETQ. This CDR3 is built from 17 residues. V lost 2 bases to trimming and J lost 4 bases, with 22 bases between them. CDR3 residues: CASSFPRDTGVGYEQYF. The CDR3 nucleotides are TGCGCCAGCAGCTTCCCCCGGGACACCGGAGTGGGTTACGAGCAGTACTTC.

This clone was observed a single time. The chain links TRBV3-1 (or the pseudogene TRBV3-2) to TRBJ1-1, with 8 bases aligning to TRBD1. The V segment lost 3 bases and the J segment 7 bases; nucleotides outside the gene matches: 13. This CDR3 has 16 residues. Germline V gene lookup returns CDR1 LGHDT and CDR2 YNNKEL (reference sequence). The CDR3 loop is CASSHYPPRGQIEAFF. The CDR3, as DNA: TGTGCCAGCAGCCATTACCCCCCCAGGGGGCAAATTGAAGCTTTCTTT.